Presented here are 23 T cell receptor beta chains from one specimen sequenced in a study of blood T cell repertoires in COVID-19. Method: immunoSEQ multiplex PCR; TCRdb's copy keeps in-frame clones and lacks some. The table shows approximately 180,000 clones, with roughly 88% occurring only once. The sample was peripheral blood. Every receptor here comes from a man between 60 and 70 years old with acute or convalescent COVID-19.

The rearrangement links TRBV18 to TRBJ2-1; D is possibly TRBD2 (5 bases). Trimming cost V 4 bases and J 3 bases, with 13 bases left between them. The germline gives CDR1 KGHSH, CDR2 LQKENI. The CDR3 runs 15 residues. The CDR3 bases are TGTGCCAGCTCACGATTAGGAGGACTCTACAATGAGCAGTTCTTC. It translates to CASSRLGGLYNEQFF.

The rearrangement links TRBV5-1 to TRBJ2-1, with 8 positions matching TRBD1. The CDR3 sequence is 15 residues long. V lost 1 base and J lost 7; bases outside the gene matches: 7. CDR1 and CDR2 from the germline V gene are SGHRS and YFSETQ. The CDR3 coding sequence is TGCGCCAGCAGCTTGTACGGACAGGGTGGGAATGAGCAGTTCTTC. It specifies CASSLYGQGGNEQFF.

This chain joins TRBV19 and TRBJ1-1, with D unclear. The germline V gene encodes CDR1 LNHDA and CDR2 SQIVND (reference sequence). Trimming shortened V by 11 bases and J by 1 base, and 17 bases separated the two germline ends. CDR3 length: 14 residues. In DNA, the CDR3 is TGTGCCCTACGACGAGATGGAGGGAACACTGAAGCTTTCTTT. It is translated as CALRRDGGNTEAFF.

This clone was seen a handful of times. This chain links TRBV24-1 with TRBJ1-5; TRBD1 matches at 7 bases. J gave up 0 bases and V 9 bases, and 4 bases lay outside the gene matches. Germline V gives CDR1 KGHDR, CDR2 SFDVKD. The CDR3 is made up of 14 amino acids. Here the CDR3 reads CATSQGGSNQPQHF. As DNA, the CDR3 is TGTGCCACCTCGCAGGGGGGTAGCAATCAGCCCCAGCATTTT.

The rearrangement joins TRBV28 to TRBJ2-3; 8 bases agree with TRBD1. This CDR3 is 17 amino acids long. The germline V gene encodes CDR1 MDHEN and CDR2 SYDVKM. Trimming at V came to 6 bases and at J to 1 base, leaving 12 bases not matched to a gene. Here the CDR3 reads CASSNSSPGQGTDTQYF. CDR3 sequence (DNA): TGTGCCAGCAGCAATAGTTCACCGGGACAGGGCACAGATACGCAGTATTTT.

This chain uses TRBV14 with TRBJ2-1; 10 bases map to TRBD2. This CDR3 comprises 13 residues. CDR1 is SGHDN, CDR2 FVKESK, per germline. Losses at the gene ends were 1 base for V and 14 bases for J; bases not matched to a gene: 5. CDR3 residues: CASSQADLAGEFF. DNA of the CDR3: TGTGCCAGCAGCCAAGCGGACCTAGCGGGGGAGTTCTTC.

The chain recombines TRBV19 with TRBJ1-5, with D perhaps matching TRBD1 (6 bases). Germline CDR1 is LNHDA and CDR2 is SQIVND (reference sequence). The CDR3 has 15 residues. V was trimmed by 0 bases and J by 7 bases, leaving 13 bases between them. This chain's CDR3 is CASSIDTNRVQPQHF. The CDR3 DNA reads as TGTGCCAGTAGTATAGACACTAACAGGGTGCAGCCCCAGCATTTT.

V is TRBV7-2 and J is TRBJ2-3; no reliable D call. The CDR3 sequence is 12 residues long. Per the germline V gene, CDR1 is SGHTA and CDR2 is FQGNSA. V was pared by 6 bases and J by 1 base, with 5 bases between. DNA of the CDR3: TGTGCCAGCAGTCCAGGCACAGATACGCAGTATTTT. It translates to CASSPGTDTQYF.

CDR3 bases: TGTGCCAGCAGCCCCAGGGGAAGAACTGAAGCTTTCTTT. It translates to CASSPRGRTEAFF. The chain combines TRBV14 with TRBJ1-1; possibly TRBD1 for D (6 bases). The CDR3 runs to 13 residues. V was clipped by 4 bases and J by 5 bases, with 11 bases between them. Per the germline V gene, CDR1 is SGHDN and CDR2 is FVKESK.

This clone turned up a few times. V and J are TRBV29-1 and TRBJ2-3, with 9 bases matching TRBD1. The germline CDR1 and CDR2 sequences are SQVTM and ANQGSEA. The CDR3 runs to 13 residues. CDR3 nucleotide sequence: TGCAACGTCCGGGACAGGGAAGAAGATACGCAGTATTTT. It encodes CNVRDREEDTQYF.

The DNA for the CDR3 is TGTGCCAGCAGCTTAAATGCCGGGGTGAACACCGGGGAGCTGTTTTTT. Protein product: CASSLNAGVNTGELFF. The chain recombines TRBV7-3 with TRBJ2-2; the D gene is possibly TRBD2 (5 bases). Per germline, CDR1 SGHTA and CDR2 FQGTGA. V lost 1 base and J lost 1, with 10 bases in between. This CDR3 spans 16 amino acids.

This clone was counted a few times. The chain couples TRBV5-4 to TRBJ1-6, with TRBD1 matching 7 bases. The germline CDR1 and CDR2 sequences are SGHNT and YYREEE (reference sequence). The junction had 5 bases not matched to a gene; V was cut back by 4 bases and J by 7 bases. This CDR3 is 14 amino acids long. The CDR3 sequence is CASSKTGYNSPLHF. The CDR3 DNA sequence: TGTGCCAGCAGCAAGACAGGGTACAATTCACCCCTCCACTTT.

Of note for this clone: Other DNA sequences in this specimen translate into the identical CDR3. V is TRBV7-9 and J is TRBJ1-1; D is unclear. Deletions cut 4 bases from V and 5 bases from J, with 5 bases between. Looked up from germline, CDR1 is SEHNR and CDR2 is FQNEAQ (reference sequence). This CDR3 spans 11 amino acids. CDR3: CASSSSTEAFF. Written as DNA, the CDR3 is TGTGCCAGCAGCTCTTCGACTGAAGCTTTCTTT.

The chain recombines TRBV4-1 with TRBJ2-5, with D possibly matching TRBD1 (6 bases). The V end was cut by 1 base, the J end by 0 bases, with 12 bases between. The germline V gene has CDR1 MGHRA and CDR2 YSYEKL. This CDR3 spans 16 amino acids. Here the CDR3 reads CASSQGPGVYQETQYF. CDR3 sequence (DNA): TGCGCCAGCAGCCAAGGCCCAGGGGTCTACCAAGAGACCCAGTACTTC.

The rearrangement links TRBV12-3 or TRBV12-4 to TRBJ2-7, with D perhaps matching TRBD1 (6 bases). With 4 bases removed from V and 2 bases from J, the gap between germline ends came to 9 bases. The CDR3 has 13 amino acids. CDR3 amino acids: CASSYRAPYEQYF. CDR3 nucleotides: TGTGCCAGCAGTTACAGGGCCCCCTACGAGCAGTACTTC.

The chain carries TRBV28 and TRBJ1-6, with D maybe TRBD1 (5 bases). There are 13 residues in the CDR3. Per the germline V gene, CDR1 is MDHEN and CDR2 is SYDVKM. Trimming took off 11 bases at V and 0 bases at J, with 8 bases between the two ends. Written as DNA, the CDR3 is TGTGCCGGGGGGGGCTCCTATAATTCACCCCTCCACTTT. It translates to CAGGGSYNSPLHF.

This chain uses TRBV6-5 with TRBJ2-7; D is unclear. Deletions cut 4 bases from V and 4 bases from J, with 17 bases between. The CDR3 consists of 15 residues. Germline-derived CDR1 and CDR2 are MNHEY and SVGAGI. CDR3 nucleotide sequence: TGTGCCAGCAGTTTTTATCCGCAGGCTGAGTACGAGCAGTACTTC. Translating gives CASSFYPQAEYEQYF.

This clone was seen only once. The CDR3 DNA sequence: TGTGCCAGGGGGGCGTCGTCCTACGAGCAGTACTTC. It codes for CARGASSYEQYF. The V call is TRBV2, the J call TRBJ2-7; TRBD1 is a possible D gene (6 bases). V lost 9 bases, J lost 1 base, and 10 bases lay in between. This CDR3 is built from 12 residues. The germline CDR1 and CDR2 sequences are SNHLY and FYNNEI.

The chain combines TRBV2 with TRBJ1-5, with TRBD1 matching over 9 bases. Germline loops: CDR1 SNHLY, CDR2 FYNNEI. The CDR3 sequence is 15 residues long. V lost 6 bases, J lost 7 bases, and 10 bases stayed unmatched. Written as DNA, the CDR3 is TGTGCCAGCAGCTCTAACAGGGGGCGGGAACAGCCCCAGCATTTT. Its translation is CASSSNRGREQPQHF.

V is TRBV6-2 or TRBV6-3 and J is TRBJ2-3; TRBD2 aligns across 9 bases. Per germline, CDR1 MNHEY and CDR2 SVGEGT. J was trimmed by 6 bases and V by 5 bases; bases with no gene match: 12. The CDR3 consists of 16 residues. CDR3: CASSDPSGMEIDTQYF. CDR3 DNA: TGTGCCAGCAGTGACCCTAGCGGGATGGAGATTGATACGCAGTATTTT.

The chain employs TRBV30 and TRBJ2-7, with a weak D call TRBD2 (5 bases). This CDR3 contains 12 residues. V lost 2 bases, J lost 7 bases, and 12 bases lay in between. From germline, CDR1 is GTSNPN and CDR2 SVGIG (reference sequence). CDR3 bases: TGTGCCTGGAGTCCCCTGGGAGAGGAGCAGTACTTC. Amino acid sequence: CAWSPLGEEQYF.

The chain couples TRBV20-1 to TRBJ1-5; possibly TRBD1 for D (5 bases). V dropped 3 bases and J dropped 3 bases, with 12 bases sitting between them. CDR3 size: 14 residues. CDR1 DFQATT and CDR2 SNEGSKA come from the germline V gene (reference sequence). CDR3 nucleotide sequence: TGCAGTGCTAGTGGGGCCAGGGACAATCAGCCCCAGCATTTT. Its protein is CSASGARDNQPQHF.

This chain connects TRBV5-5 to TRBJ1-1; 7 positions agree with TRBD1. The CDR3 consists of 13 residues. Germline CDR1 and CDR2: SGHKS and YYEKEE (reference sequence). The ends lost 0 bases at V and 10 bases at J; junction bases unmatched: 6. The CDR3 sequence: CASSLEGTAGAFF. CDR3 bases: TGTGCCAGCAGCTTGGAAGGGACAGCCGGAGCTTTCTTT.